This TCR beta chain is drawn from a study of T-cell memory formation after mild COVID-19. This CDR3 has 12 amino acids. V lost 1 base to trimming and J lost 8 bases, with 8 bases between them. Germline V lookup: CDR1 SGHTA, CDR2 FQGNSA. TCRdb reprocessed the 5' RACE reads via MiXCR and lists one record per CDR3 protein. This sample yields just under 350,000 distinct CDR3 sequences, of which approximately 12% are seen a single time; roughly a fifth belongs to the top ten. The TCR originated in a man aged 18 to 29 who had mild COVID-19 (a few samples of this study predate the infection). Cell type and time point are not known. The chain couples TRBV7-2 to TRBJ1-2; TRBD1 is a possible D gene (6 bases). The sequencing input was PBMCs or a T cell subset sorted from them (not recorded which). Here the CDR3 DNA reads TGTGCCAGCAGCTTAGGGGGGACAGGCTACACCTTC. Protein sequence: CASSLGGTGYTF.